This TCR beta chain appears in the sequencing data of a study of blood T cell repertoires in COVID-19. Measured with immunoSEQ multiplex PCR; TCRdb has only the in-frame clones, and not every one. The profile shows around 220,000 clones, 65% to 90% of them singletons. Per the germline V gene, CDR1 is LNHDA and CDR2 is SQIVND (reference sequence). The CDR3 is 16 residues long. Trimming left V 6 bases short and J 3 bases short, with 18 bases between. The sequenced sample consisted of peripheral blood. The receptor's source is a man aged 50 to 60 with acute or convalescent COVID-19. The rearrangement uses TRBV19 and TRBJ1-3; D is ambiguous. The CDR3 sequence: CASRNWPAGSGNTIYF. In DNA, the CDR3 is TGTGCCAGTAGGAACTGGCCCGCGGGAAGTGGAAACACCATATATTTT.